Presented here are 29 T cell receptor beta chains from one specimen sequenced in a study of shared clonotypes between healthy human individuals. Libraries were prepared by immunoSEQ multiplex PCR; TCRdb keeps only in-frame clonotypes and omits some of them. The sample shows about 2.5 million clones, 80% to 95% of them seen only once. The sequenced sample consisted of naive CD4+ T cells from PBMCs. Subset given: CD45RA+ positively selected. All receptors come from a man between 18 and 35 years old in good health. Some clones in this sample may be carry-over from other donors' samples.

V is TRBV5-1 and J is TRBJ2-7; D is unclear. The V end was cut by 3 bases, the J end by 3 bases, with 16 bases between. The CDR3 is 15 amino acids. Per the germline V gene, CDR1 is SGHRS and CDR2 is YFSETQ. The CDR3 region is CASSSVGRASYEQYF. DNA for the CDR3: TGCGCCAGCAGCTCCGTCGGCCGGGCAAGCTACGAGCAGTACTTC. The whole variable domain, remainder taken from reference TRBV5-1 and TRBJ2-7, is KAGVTQTPRYLIKTRGQQVTLSCSPISGHRSVSWYQQTPGQGLQFLFEYFSETQRNKGNFPGRFSGRQFSNSRSEMNVSTLELGDSALYLCASSSVGRASYEQYFGPGTRLTVT.

The genes are TRBV25-1 and TRBJ2-7, with D possibly TRBD2 on 5 matching bases. CDR3 length: 13 residues. V lost 4 bases to trimming and J lost 3 bases, with 10 bases between them. Germline values: CDR1 MGHDK, CDR2 SYGVNS. The DNA of the CDR3 is TGTGCCAGCAGTGGAGGGAATAGCTACGAGCAGTACTTC. It specifies CASSGGNSYEQYF.

The gene calls are TRBV5-1 and TRBJ2-1; TRBD2 agrees at 8 bases. The ends lost 5 bases at V and 7 bases at J; junction bases unmatched: 11. This CDR3 is built from 15 residues. Germline lookup yields CDR1 SGHRS and CDR2 YFSETQ. The CDR3 region is CASSGNSGALNEQFF. As DNA, the CDR3 is TGCGCCAGCAGTGGTAATAGCGGGGCTTTGAATGAGCAGTTCTTC.

This chain links TRBV29-1 with TRBJ2-1; 9 nucleotides line up with TRBD2. The CDR3 has 13 amino acids. Germline loops: CDR1 SQVTM, CDR2 ANQGSEA. Losses at the gene ends were 7 bases for V and 8 bases for J; bases not matched to a gene: 9. The CDR3 DNA follows: TGCAGCGGCGATAGCGGGAGATTCCATGAGCAGTTCTTC. Protein: CSGDSGRFHEQFF.

This clone showed up just once. This chain uses TRBV18 with TRBJ1-4; D unclear. CDR3 length: 15 residues. The V gene lost 3 bases and the J gene lost 7 bases, with 15 bases spanning the gap. The germline V gene has CDR1 KGHSH and CDR2 LQKENI. The CDR3 loop is CASSPAGNPIEKLFF. The CDR3 DNA is TGTGCCAGCTCACCCGCCGGAAACCCGATTGAAAAACTGTTTTTT.

This chain links TRBV25-1 with TRBJ1-2; D is unresolved. CDR1 and CDR2 (germline): MGHDK, SYGVNS. The CDR3 extends over 13 amino acids. V lost 4 bases and J lost 0, with 6 bases in between. In DNA form, the CDR3 reads TGTGCCAGCAGTGTAGTCTCTAACTATGGCTACACCTTC. This translates into CASSVVSNYGYTF.

The chain couples TRBV29-1 to TRBJ1-2, with 8 bases identical to TRBD1. CDR3 size: 15 residues. The J segment lost 2 bases and the V segment lost 1 base, leaving 6 bases of the junction unmatched. Germline assignment: CDR1 SQVTM and CDR2 ANQGSEA. The CDR3 coding sequence is TGCAGCGTTGAAGCAGGGGGCACCCACAACTATGGCTACACCTTC. Translation: CSVEAGGTHNYGYTF.

The chain couples TRBV7-3 to TRBJ1-2; D perhaps matches TRBD1 (5 bases). V dropped 5 bases and J dropped 8 bases, with 18 bases sitting between them. Germline V CDR1 and CDR2: SGHTA, FQGTGA. The CDR3 extends over 14 amino acids. The CDR3 region is CASSPRGGGGGYTF. CDR3 sequence (DNA): TGTGCCAGCAGCCCGCGCGGGGGAGGAGGCGGCTACACCTTC.

The J gene is TRBJ1-5, the V gene TRBV9; a weak D match, TRBD1 (5 bases). Germline values: CDR1 SGDLS, CDR2 YYNGEE. The CDR3 is made up of 15 amino acids. Deletions cut 0 bases from V and 9 bases from J, with 16 bases between. DNA for the CDR3: TGTGCCAGCAGCGTAGGACAGCCGGGGATTTGGCCCCAGCATTTT. Protein: CASSVGQPGIWPQHF.

The chain carries TRBV13 and TRBJ2-1; a weak D match, TRBD2 (5 bases). The CDR3 length is 17 residues. V shed 4 bases and J shed 0 bases, with 16 bases lying between them. Per the germline V gene, CDR1 is PRHDT and CDR2 is FYEKMQ (reference sequence). CDR3 DNA sequence: TGTGCCAGCAGCTCACCTCAACTAGTCCTCTCCTACAATGAGCAGTTCTTC. Its protein is CASSSPQLVLSYNEQFF.

The rearrangement joins TRBV30 to TRBJ2-1; 8 nucleotides agree with TRBD1. Germline trimming cut 5 bases from V and 5 bases from J; bases unmatched to any gene: 11. The CDR3 runs to 15 residues. The V gene's germline CDR1 is GTSNPN and CDR2 SVGIG (reference sequence). The CDR3 DNA is TGTGCCTGGGAGGGTGGGACAGGCCACAACAATGAGCAGTTCTTC. This gives the protein CAWEGGTGHNNEQFF.

A word on this clone: This sample includes further DNA sequences coding for the same CDR3. The chain uses TRBV15 and TRBJ1-3; D uncertain. Trimming removed 3 bases at V and 6 bases at J, with 3 bases between. CDR1 is LNHNV, CDR2 YYDKDF, per germline (reference sequence). CDR3 length: 11 residues. In DNA, the CDR3 is TGTGCCACCAGCAGGGAAAACACCATATATTTT. This gives the protein CATSRENTIYF.

In regard to this clone: A read error may produce the germline difference seen at one junction end. The DNA of the CDR3 is TGCGCCAGCAGTCACCCTCCAGAACGCTTC. It encodes CASSHPPERF. J is TRBJ1-2 and V is TRBV23-1; no clear D. TRBV23-1 is marked as an open reading frame, function uncertain. CDR3 length equals 10 residues.

This clone has just one count. The rearrangement links TRBV5-4 to TRBJ2-3, with TRBD2 matching 7 bases. The V gene's germline CDR1 is SGHNT and CDR2 YYREEE (reference sequence). The CDR3 extends over 15 amino acids. The V and J ends lost 3 bases and 0 bases, in that order; junction bases with no gene match: 4. This CDR3 is CASSSAGASTDTQYF. The CDR3 DNA reads TGTGCCAGCAGCTCGGCGGGAGCTAGCACAGATACGCAGTATTTT. The variable domain in full, with the rest retrieved from reference TRBV5-4 and TRBJ2-3, is ETGVTQSPTHLIKTRGQQVTLRCSSQSGHNTVSWYQQALGQGPQFIFQYYREEENGRGNFPPRFSGLQFPNYSSELNVNALELDDSALYLCASSSAGASTDTQYFGPGTRLTVL.

The chain links TRBV19 to TRBJ2-4; 9 bases agree with TRBD1. The length of the CDR3 is 17 residues. V lost 5 bases and J lost 6; bases outside the gene matches: 14. CDR1 and CDR2 from the germline V gene are LNHDA and SQIVND (reference sequence). The chain's CDR3 is CASSLPRGQGRGNIQYF. The DNA of the CDR3 is TGTGCCAGTAGTCTTCCACGGGGACAGGGTCGGGGAAACATTCAGTACTTC.

In the case of this clone: Other DNA sequences within the sample encode an identical CDR3. This chain links TRBV7-2 with TRBJ1-4, with 10 bases aligning to TRBD1. From germline, CDR1 is SGHTA and CDR2 FQGNSA. V shed 5 bases and J 4 bases; nucleotides not matched to a gene: 4. The CDR3 length is 15 residues. The CDR3 reads CASSPRDRGNEKLFF. The CDR3 bases are TGTGCCAGCAGCCCAAGGGACAGGGGTAATGAAAAACTGTTTTTT.

The rearrangement links TRBV9 to TRBJ2-2, with TRBD1 identical over 9 bases. With V trimmed by 0 bases and J by 6 bases, 6 bases remained unmatched. Germline CDR1 SGDLS, CDR2 YYNGEE. The CDR3 has 16 amino acids. The CDR3 here is CASSVAPGQGAGELFF. CDR3 DNA: TGTGCCAGCAGCGTAGCTCCGGGACAGGGTGCCGGGGAGCTGTTTTTT. The variable domain in full, completed from reference TRBV9 and TRBJ2-2, reads DSGVTQTPKHLITATGQRVTLRCSPRSGDLSVYWYQQSLDQGLQFLIQYYNGEERAKGNILERFSAQQFPDLHSELNLSSLELGDSALYFCASSVAPGQGAGELFFGEGSRLTVL.

In its sample, this clone was seen a few times. This sample also contains other DNA sequences that code for the same CDR3. The chain links TRBV7-9 to TRBJ2-5, with unresolved D. The V and J ends lost 0 bases and 4 bases respectively, with 3 bases between them. The CDR3 is 12 residues long. Germline V lookup: CDR1 SEHNR, CDR2 FQNEAQ (reference sequence). The CDR3 DNA is TGTGCCAGCAGCTTAGCGGGAGAGACCCAGTACTTC. Translating gives CASSLAGETQYF.

A word on this clone: The sample has other DNA sequences that encode this CDR3 too. The chain is built from TRBV5-6 and TRBJ1-2; 7 bases align to TRBD1. The CDR3 is made up of 13 amino acids. Germline V CDR1 and CDR2: SGHDT, YYEEEE. V was pared by 2 bases and J by 4 bases, with 2 bases of the junction left unmatched. The CDR3 loop reads CASSLGGSYGYTF. The CDR3 DNA reads as TGTGCCAGCAGCTTAGGGGGCAGCTATGGCTACACCTTC.

This chain links TRBV5-6 with TRBJ2-3, with a possible D match to TRBD2 (7 bases). CDR1 SGHDT and CDR2 YYEEEE come from the germline V gene. The CDR3 has 13 residues. Trimming took off 5 bases at V and 6 bases at J, with 13 bases between the two ends. CDR3 DNA sequence: TGTGCCAGCAGGCCGGGGGGCCGGGATACGCAGTATTTT. Amino acid sequence: CASRPGGRDTQYF.

Worth noting for this clone: The same CDR3 also results from other DNA sequences found in this sample. The rearrangement links TRBV28 to TRBJ1-2; a weak D match, TRBD1 (5 bases). Germline V gene data show CDR1 as MDHEN and CDR2 as SYDVKM. The CDR3 is 12 residues long. Trimming left V 2 bases short and J 7 bases short, with 8 bases between. CDR3 coding DNA: TGTGCCAGCAGTTTAGGGGGGACTGGCTACACCTTC. It is translated as CASSLGGTGYTF.

The J gene is TRBJ2-1, the V gene TRBV7-3; perhaps TRBD2 as D (5 bases). The V gene lost 5 bases and the J gene lost 9 bases, with 11 bases spanning the gap. Germline V gene lookup returns CDR1 SGHTA and CDR2 FQGTGA. The CDR3 has 12 residues. The CDR3 bases are TGTGCCAGCAGCAGGAGGCTGGGTGAGCAGTTCTTC. This codes for CASSRRLGEQFF.

This clone turned up a few times. V and J are TRBV10-1 and TRBJ2-3, with 9 positions matching TRBD2. Trimming removed 10 bases from V and 3 bases from J; junction bases left unmatched: 2. The germline V gene has CDR1 WNHNN and CDR2 SYGVQD (reference sequence). The CDR3 has 12 residues. CDR3 loop: CAKSGRTDTQYF. In DNA, the CDR3 is TGCGCCAAGAGCGGGAGGACAGATACGCAGTATTTT.

The rearrangement uses TRBV4-3 and TRBJ2-1; a weak D match, TRBD1 (5 bases). This CDR3 comprises 15 residues. Germline CDR1 is LGHNA and CDR2 is YSLEER. V was pared by 0 bases and J by 12 bases, with 18 bases between. The CDR3 here is CASSQEQGLGMVQFF. DNA for the CDR3: TGCGCCAGCAGCCAAGAGCAGGGTCTTGGGATGGTGCAGTTCTTC.

The J gene is TRBJ1-5, the V gene TRBV28; no definite D call. The CDR3 is 14 amino acids. V was clipped by 7 bases and J by 1 base, with 11 bases between them. From germline, CDR1 is MDHEN and CDR2 SYDVKM. The CDR3: CASMKGGSNQPQHF. DNA for the CDR3: TGTGCCAGCATGAAGGGTGGGAGCAATCAGCCCCAGCATTTT.

This chain uses TRBV7-2 with TRBJ1-1, with a weak D call TRBD1 (5 bases). Germline CDR1 is SGHTA and CDR2 is FQGNSA. The CDR3 spans 14 residues. Between the trimmed V and J ends, which lost 3 bases and 3 bases, there was a span of 11 bases. The CDR3 DNA reads TGTGCCAGCAGCTTTCGGGGGGGACACACTGAAGCTTTCTTT. Translated: CASSFRGGHTEAFF.

V and J are TRBV2 and TRBJ1-5; 9 bases map to TRBD1. Germline trimming cut 9 bases from V and 6 bases from J; bases unmatched to any gene: 9. The CDR3 runs 14 residues. CDR1 is SNHLY, CDR2 FYNNEI, per germline. CDR3 nucleotides: TGTGCCAGTACCGGGACAGGGCACCGTCAGCCCCAGCATTTT. Its protein is CASTGTGHRQPQHF.

For the CDR3, the DNA is TGTGCCAGGTCTTGGACCTCCTATGGCTACACCTTC. It is translated as CARSWTSYGYTF. The chain has TRBV21-1 and TRBJ1-2. TRBV21-1 is noted as a pseudogene. This CDR3 is 12 amino acids long.

As for this clone: Other DNA sequences within the sample encode an identical CDR3. This chain uses TRBV28 with TRBJ1-5, with D hard to call. The CDR3 is made up of 13 amino acids. Germline V gene data show CDR1 as MDHEN and CDR2 as SYDVKM. V was trimmed by 4 bases and J by 3 bases, leaving 7 bases between them. The CDR3 is CASSSRANQPQHF. The CDR3 DNA is TGTGCCAGCAGTTCACGGGCCAATCAGCCCCAGCATTTT.